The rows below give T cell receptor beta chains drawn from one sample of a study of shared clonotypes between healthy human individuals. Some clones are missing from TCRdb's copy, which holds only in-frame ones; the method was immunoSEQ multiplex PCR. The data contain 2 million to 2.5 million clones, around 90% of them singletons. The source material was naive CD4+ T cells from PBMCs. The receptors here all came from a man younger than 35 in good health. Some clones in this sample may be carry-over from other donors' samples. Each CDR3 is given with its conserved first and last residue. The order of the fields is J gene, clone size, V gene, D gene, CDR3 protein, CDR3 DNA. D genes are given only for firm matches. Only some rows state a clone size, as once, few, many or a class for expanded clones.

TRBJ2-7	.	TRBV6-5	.	CASSYSTSSRYEQYF	TGTGCCAGCAGTTACTCGACAAGCTCACGGTACGAGCAGTACTTC
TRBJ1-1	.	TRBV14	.	CASSLRTEAFF	TGTGCCAGCAGCCTCCGGACTGAAGCTTTCTTT
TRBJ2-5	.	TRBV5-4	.	CASSLDRETQYF	TGTGCCAGCAGCTTGGATCGAGAGACCCAGTACTTC
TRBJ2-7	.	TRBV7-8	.	CASSLAKGPSYEQYF	TGTGCCAGCAGCTTAGCGAAGGGACCAAGTTACGAGCAGTACTTC
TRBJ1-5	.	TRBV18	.	CASSLIRTESNQPQHF	TGTGCCAGCTCACTAATCCGGACGGAAAGCAATCAGCCCCAGCATTTT
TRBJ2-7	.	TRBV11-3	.	CASSLASGAYEQYF	TGTGCCAGCAGCTTAGCCTCAGGGGCCTACGAGCAGTACTTC
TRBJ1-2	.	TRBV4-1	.	CASSQVSPGRGRYVVGYTF	TGCGCCAGCAGCCAAGTTTCGCCAGGCCGGGGGCGGTATGTTGTTGGCTACACCTTC
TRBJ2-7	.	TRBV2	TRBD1	CASSGGQGWEQYF	TGTGCCAGCAGTGGGGGACAGGGGTGGGAGCAGTACTTC
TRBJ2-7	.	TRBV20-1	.	CSARRHYEQYF	TGCAGTGCCAGGAGGCACTACGAGCAGTACTTC
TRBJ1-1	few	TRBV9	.	CASSVGGQIAMNTEAFF	TGTGCCAGCAGCGTAGGGGGGCAGATCGCTATGAACACTGAAGCTTTCTTT
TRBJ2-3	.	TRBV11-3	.	CASSLGLATTDTQYF	TGTGCCAGCAGCTTGGGGCTAGCTACAACGGATACGCAGTATTTT
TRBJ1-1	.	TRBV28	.	CASSFVAVGEAFF	TGTGCCAGCAGTTTCGTGGCGGTAGGTGAAGCTTTCTTT
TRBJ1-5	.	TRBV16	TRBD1	CASSQRDRGLNQPQHF	TGTGCCAGCAGCCAAAGGGACAGGGGACTCAATCAGCCCCAGCATTTT
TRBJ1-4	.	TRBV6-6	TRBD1	CASRERDRNEKLFF	TGTGCCAGCAGGGAAAGGGACAGAAATGAAAAACTGTTTTTT
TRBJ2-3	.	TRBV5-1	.	CASSLGWSDTQYF	TGCGCCAGCAGCTTGGGTTGGTCAGATACGCAGTATTTT
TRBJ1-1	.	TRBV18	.	CASSPGVGTEAFF	TGTGCCAGCTCGCCGGGGGTTGGCACTGAAGCTTTCTTT
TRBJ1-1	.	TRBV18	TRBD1	CASSQGQVGTEAFF	TGTGCCAGCTCACAGGGACAGGTCGGAACTGAAGCTTTCTTT
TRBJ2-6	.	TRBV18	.	CASSPPGSGANVLTF	TGTGCCAGCTCACCACCGGGGTCCGGGGCCAACGTCCTGACTTTC